Described below is a single TCR beta chain sequence and its context. The data were taken from a study of shared clonotypes between healthy human individuals. CDR1 and CDR2 (germline): SQVTM, ANQGSEA. V lost 2 bases and J lost 1; bases outside the gene matches: 5. The CDR3 length is 14 residues. Some clones are missing from TCRdb's copy, which holds only in-frame ones; the method was immunoSEQ multiplex PCR. The sample has over a million clones; around 98.5% are singletons. This chain uses TRBV29-1 with TRBJ2-7; TRBD1 matches 7 bases. The sample comprised naive CD4+ T cells sorted from blood. As for subset: CD45RA+ positively selected. The origin of this receptor is a man aged 30 to 45 in good health. This CDR3 reads CSVELGQPSYEQYF. The CDR3 nucleotides are TGCAGCGTTGAATTGGGACAGCCGTCCTACGAGCAGTACTTC.